Sequencing of this TCR beta chain was carried out in a study of cytomegalovirus exposure and HLA in healthy donors. Study-level points and caveats: As a later analysis showed, a missense DCLRE1C variant was linked to trimming of TCR beta V- and J-genes. Near-uniform donor sequencing depth was presumed by presence/absence analyses.

V was clipped by 5 bases and J by 1 base, with 8 bases between them. The CDR3 length is 13 residues. Looked up from germline, CDR1 is ENHRY and CDR2 is SYGVKD. It was with 60 Vbeta and 13 Jbeta primers that the PCR ran. Original processing methods: Later, roughly 80 million unique TCR beta chains were counted in an analysis, and approximately 10 million of them were shared. Some clones are missing from TCRdb's copy, which holds only in-frame ones; the method was immunoSEQ multiplex PCR. From that table come the V and J calls and clone size; the DNA was used to work out D and trimming. The sample has about 120,000 clones, 60% to 85% seen once. As for this clone: Its antigen is not known.

Material: PBMCs. The chain links TRBV10-3 to TRBJ2-5; D perhaps matches TRBD1 (6 bases). The sequence was collected from a woman between 40 and 55 years old in good health and CMV-seronegative. The CDR3 region is CAISRTAQETQYF. CDR3 bases: TGTGCCATCAGTAGGACAGCCCAAGAGACCCAGTACTTC.